The T cell receptor (beta chain) under discussion was sequenced for a study of shared clonotypes between healthy human individuals. Whole-study context: Those who served as donors were a couple of women and a few men between the ages of 18 and 49.

Study findings and constraints: Relative to clonotypes present in all four donors, those not shared had lower generation probabilities.

Details on this clone: Its antigen is undetermined.

Donors comprised healthy HIV-negative adults lacking recent acute infections or vaccinations. Sequencing was performed with immunoSEQ multiplex PCR; in TCRdb, only in-frame clones are kept and a portion is missing. The sample contains around 2.3 million clones, around 95% of which appear only once. This receptor was identified in a man aged 18-30 years in good health. The sequencing sample was made of naive CD4+ T cells sorted from blood. Documented subset: CD45RA+ positively selected.

The CDR3 region has the DNA TGCAGTGCTAGCGAAGATACGCAGTATTTT. As protein: CSASEDTQYF. V gene TRBV20-1 combines with J gene TRBJ2-3; D unclear. With 3 bases removed from V and 5 bases from J, the gap between germline ends came to 3 bases. Germline V gene lookup returns CDR1 DFQATT and CDR2 SNEGSKA (reference sequence). The CDR3 has 10 amino acids.